The 16 T cell receptor beta chains reported below all come from one sample, sequenced in a study of T cell repertoires in cytomegalovirus infection. The antigens of these receptors remain unknown. TCRdb reprocessed the reads via MiXCR and lists one record per CDR3 protein. This sample has some 130,000 distinct CDR3 sequences, with about 24% found just once. The sample comprised PBMCs, sequenced either directly or after in vitro stimulation (not recorded which). The receptor source for this set is a human donor in good health (CMV status not recorded). Some clones in this sample may be carry-over from other donors' samples.

The CDR3 loop reads CASSRSKQGLYGYTF. The CDR3 DNA reads TGTGCCAGCAGCAGGAGCAAACAGGGGCTTTATGGCTACACCTTC. The chain is built from TRBV6-5 and TRBJ1-2, with 7 bases lining up with TRBD1. CDR3 size: 15 residues. Unmatched junction bases numbered 12, after V lost 6 bases and J lost 5 bases. Germline-derived CDR1 and CDR2 are MNHEY and SVGAGI.

J is TRBJ2-7 and V is TRBV5-6; D could derive from TRBD1 or TRBD2 (6 bases each). The CDR3 has 15 amino acids. Trimming removed 5 bases from V and 2 bases from J, with 17 bases in between. Per germline, CDR1 SGHDT and CDR2 YYEEEE. CDR3 loop: CASRSWYGGPYEQYF. The CDR3 DNA sequence: TGTGCCAGCAGATCTTGGTACGGGGGCCCCTACGAGCAGTACTTC.

There are many counts of this clonotype. This chain connects TRBV7-9 to TRBJ2-1; TRBD2 agrees at 9 bases. Looked up from germline, CDR1 is SEHNR and CDR2 is FQNEAQ (reference sequence). The CDR3 loop spans 16 amino acids. The trim removed 1 base at V and 4 bases at J, leaving 5 bases unmatched. DNA for the CDR3: TGTGCCAGCAGCTTAGTGAGACTAGCGGTTTACAATGAGCAGTTCTTC. This translates into CASSLVRLAVYNEQFF.

The J gene is TRBJ2-2, the V gene TRBV28; possible D gene TRBD2, 6 bases. CDR3 length equals 12 residues. V lost 7 bases to trimming and J lost 8 bases, with 11 bases between them. Germline V CDR1 and CDR2: MDHEN, SYDVKM. CDR3 in amino acids: CASKEGTGELFF. Here the CDR3 DNA reads TGTGCCAGCAAGGAGGGTACGGGGGAGCTGTTTTTT.

This chain connects TRBV28 to TRBJ2-7; D is uncertain. Trimming pared 3 bases from V and 5 bases from J, leaving 8 bases between. Looked up from germline, CDR1 is MDHEN and CDR2 is SYDVKM. The CDR3 sequence is 12 residues long. The CDR3 nucleotides read TGTGCCAGCAGTTTTGGTTTTCACGAGCAGTACTTC. This translates into CASSFGFHEQYF.

V gene TRBV9 combines with J gene TRBJ2-2, with TRBD1 matching 9 bases. The V gene's germline CDR1 is SGDLS and CDR2 YYNGEE. CDR3 size: 16 residues. V shed 1 base and J 6 bases; nucleotides not matched to a gene: 7. The CDR3 coding sequence is TGTGCCAGCAGCGTAAAAACAGGGGGCGCTCCCGGGGAGCTGTTTTTT. Encoded protein: CASSVKTGGAPGELFF.

The rearrangement joins TRBV7-2 to TRBJ2-7; TRBD1 matches at 9 bases. Germline V lookup: CDR1 SGHTA, CDR2 FQGNSA. The CDR3 contains 16 residues. J was trimmed by 6 bases and V by 1 base; bases with no gene match: 10. The CDR3 sequence is CASSLGGPGQGGEQYF. In DNA, the CDR3 is TGTGCCAGCAGCTTAGGGGGACCGGGACAGGGCGGCGAGCAGTACTTC.

This chain links TRBV2 with TRBJ2-7; D gene ambiguous. Trimming pared 4 bases from V and 5 bases from J, leaving 6 bases between. CDR3 size: 11 residues. Germline V gives CDR1 SNHLY, CDR2 FYNNEI. The CDR3 reads CASSVSHEQYV. The CDR3 DNA reads TGTGCCAGCAGTGTTAGTCACGAGCAGTACGTC.

This clonotype showed up just a few times. V gene TRBV24-1 combines with J gene TRBJ2-1; D is tentatively TRBD1 or TRBD2 (6 bases each). Germline CDR1 KGHDR, CDR2 SFDVKD. With 3 bases removed from V and 5 bases from J, the gap between germline ends came to 13 bases. The CDR3 contains 15 residues. In DNA form, the CDR3 reads TGTGCCACCAGTGATAACGGGGGCCTAGACAATGAGCAGTTCTTC. Amino acid sequence: CATSDNGGLDNEQFF.

The chain carries TRBV6-6 and TRBJ2-7, with 7 bases aligning to TRBD2. From germline, CDR1 is MNHNY and CDR2 SVGAGI (reference sequence). The length of the CDR3 is 18 residues. V dropped 2 bases and J dropped 3; count of bases not matched to a gene: 16. CDR3 nucleotide sequence: TGTGCCAGCAGTTACCCTCCTGGTTTTAGCGGGCCCCACTACGAGCAGTACTTC. It codes for CASSYPPGFSGPHYEQYF.

The chain joins TRBV19 to TRBJ1-1, with 10 bases fitting TRBD1. The junction had 11 bases not matched to a gene; V was cut back by 7 bases and J by 6 bases. CDR3 size: 15 residues. Germline CDR1 LNHDA, CDR2 SQIVND (reference sequence). CDR3 sequence reads: CASTGTGDFSSEAFF. The CDR3 coding sequence is TGTGCCAGTACCGGGACAGGGGATTTTTCTTCTGAAGCTTTCTTT.

This clonotype turned up a few times. The J gene is TRBJ1-4, the V gene TRBV7-9; tentatively, D is TRBD1 (5 bases). V shed 5 bases and J shed 8 bases, with 12 bases lying between them. The CDR3 consists of 13 residues. The germline V gene has CDR1 SEHNR and CDR2 FQNEAQ (reference sequence). CDR3 nucleotide sequence: TGTGCCAGCAGCCCCTCGGGGCGGGAAAAACTGTTTTTT. Amino acids: CASSPSGREKLFF.

The CDR3 DNA sequence: TGTGCCAGCAGCCCCCTTTTCTCCCGTTCAGCCGGGGGTGACGATGAGCAGTTCTTC. Its protein is CASSPLFSRSAGGDDEQFF. The gene calls are TRBV7-4 and TRBJ2-1; D may be TRBD2 (6 bases). The CDR3 sequence is 19 residues long. V lost 5 bases, J lost 8 bases, and 31 bases lay in between. Germline loops: CDR1 SGHVT, CDR2 SQSDAQ.

This clonotype was counted between two and nine times. This rearrangement joins TRBV6-6 to TRBJ2-2; a possible D gene is TRBD2 (6 bases). Trimming removed 7 bases from V and 6 bases from J, with 12 bases in between. The CDR3 contains 13 residues. CDR1 is MNHNY, CDR2 SVGAGI, per germline (reference sequence). DNA of the CDR3: TGTGCCAGCACCCCTGGGGGGTCCGGGGAGCTGTTTTTT. Translation gives CASTPGGSGELFF.

This clonotype was counted ten times or more. The V and J genes are TRBV12-3 or TRBV12-4 and TRBJ2-2; no clear D gene. V lost 3 bases and J 1 base, leaving 9 bases between the germline ends. This CDR3 spans 15 amino acids. The DNA of the CDR3 is TGTGCCAGCAGTTTCCCCGGTCAGAACACCGGGGAGCTGTTTTTT. Protein: CASSFPGQNTGELFF.

The rearrangement uses TRBV27 and TRBJ2-3, with 8 positions matching TRBD2. CDR3 length equals 16 residues. Trimming removed 6 bases from V and 2 bases from J; junction bases left unmatched: 10. The germline CDR1 and CDR2 sequences are MNHEY and SMNVEV (reference sequence). The CDR3 sequence: CASRAQAGDDTDTQYF. The CDR3 coding sequence is TGTGCCAGCAGGGCCCAAGCGGGGGATGACACAGATACGCAGTATTTT.